The 21 T cell receptor beta chains in this list originate from one sample, sequenced in a study of shared clonotypes between healthy human individuals (dated by TCRdb to about 2020). CD8 naive samples were obtained by positive selection for CCR7 among CD45RO-negative cells, yielding a CD45RA+CCR7+ population from which TemRA cells were excluded. The method behind the library was the immunoSEQ multiplex PCR assay. In its TCRdb copy, this immuneACCESS table keeps in-frame sequences only and misses some clones. Where compared with another copy, unresolved V genes explain less than half of these, and the others have no known cause. Across this sample there are some 2.1 million clones, with around 93% seen only once. 1.5% to 2% of the sample rests with the top ten. Sequenced material: naive CD8+ T cells from PBMCs. According to the study, the label for this sample's cell subset or site signals: CD45RA+CCR7+. These receptors were collected from a man aged 18 to 35 in good health. Some clones in this sample may be carry-over from other donors' samples.

The J gene is TRBJ1-4, the V gene TRBV2, with a tentative D call TRBD1 (5 bases). The germline V and J ends were trimmed by 6 bases and 3 bases, with 14 bases remaining between them. CDR3 length: 15 residues. Germline CDR1 reads SNHLY; CDR2 reads FYNNEI. The DNA for the CDR3 is TGTGCCAGCAGGGCCGAGGGGTTGGCTAATGAAAAACTGTTTTTT. Its translation: CASRAEGLANEKLFF.

The chain joins TRBV7-9 to TRBJ1-1; no reliable D call. The CDR3 sequence is 15 residues long. CDR1 SEHNR and CDR2 FQNEAQ come from the germline V gene (reference sequence). Trimming removed 7 bases from V and 2 bases from J, with 17 bases in between. The CDR3 protein is CASTFPAALNTEAFF. The CDR3 DNA sequence: TGTGCCAGCACCTTTCCGGCGGCTTTAAACACTGAAGCTTTCTTT.

The gene calls are TRBV16 and TRBJ2-1, with D perhaps matching TRBD1 or TRBD2 (5 bases each). The germline gives CDR1 KGHSY, CDR2 FQNENV. The CDR3 is made up of 13 amino acids. Trimming took off 2 bases at V and 5 bases at J, with 7 bases between the two ends. The CDR3 reads CASSQGTHNEQFF. The CDR3 bases are TGTGCCAGCAGCCAAGGGACCCACAATGAGCAGTTCTTC.

As concerns this clone: The sample has other DNA sequences that encode this CDR3 too. V usage is TRBV9 and J usage is TRBJ2-7, with 7 bases fitting TRBD1. Germline V gene sequence: CDR1 SGDLS, CDR2 YYNGEE. This CDR3 spans 14 amino acids. V was clipped by 4 bases and J by 3 bases; unmatched bases: 7. CDR3 protein: CASSPWDSNYEQYF. CDR3 bases: TGTGCCAGCAGCCCGTGGGACAGCAACTACGAGCAGTACTTC.

V and J are TRBV29-1 and TRBJ1-2, with D unresolved. CDR1 SQVTM and CDR2 ANQGSEA come from the germline V gene. V was shortened by 6 bases and J by 3 bases, with 5 bases between the two germline ends. The CDR3 has 10 residues. CDR3 loop: CSVEHYGYTF. CDR3 nucleotide sequence: TGCAGCGTCGAACACTATGGCTACACCTTC.

This clone occurred a few times. V is TRBV14 and J is TRBJ1-1, with D possibly TRBD1 on 6 matching bases. Germline V gene lookup returns CDR1 SGHDN and CDR2 FVKESK. V lost 1 base, J lost 5 bases, and 17 bases lay in between. There are 16 residues in the CDR3. CDR3: CASSQGGWGRGTEAFF. CDR3 coding DNA: TGTGCCAGCAGCCAAGGGGGCTGGGGGCGCGGAACTGAAGCTTTCTTT.

The chain uses TRBV30 and TRBJ2-7; TRBD1 matches at 10 bases. J gave up 0 bases and V 2 bases, and 1 base lay outside the gene matches. The CDR3 consists of 14 residues. Germline V gene sequence: CDR1 GTSNPN, CDR2 SVGIG (reference sequence). This chain's CDR3 is CAWSWDRGSYEQYF. As DNA, the CDR3 is TGTGCCTGGAGTTGGGACAGGGGCTCCTACGAGCAGTACTTC.

The chain links TRBV5-6 to TRBJ2-3, with D possibly matching TRBD2 (6 bases). The CDR3 is 16 amino acids. Germline V lookup: CDR1 SGHDT, CDR2 YYEEEE. The V end lost 1 base, the J end lost 6 bases, and 18 bases lay between the germline ends. This CDR3 is CASSLRWEAGGDTQYF. CDR3 bases: TGTGCCAGCAGCTTGAGGTGGGAGGCCGGTGGGGATACGCAGTATTTT.

The chain combines TRBV7-2 with TRBJ2-7, with 11 positions matching TRBD2. Germline CDR1 is SGHTA and CDR2 is FQGNSA. Trimming removed 5 bases from V and 5 bases from J; junction bases left unmatched: 5. The CDR3 is made up of 14 amino acids. In nucleotides, the CDR3 is TGTGCCAGCAGCCGTAGCGGGAGGGGAAACGAGCAGTACTTC. It is translated as CASSRSGRGNEQYF.

This clone was seen only once. The V call is TRBV9, the J call TRBJ2-7; 11 bases fit TRBD2. J gave up 1 base and V 7 bases, and 1 base lay outside the gene matches. The CDR3 totals 13 residues. CDR1 SGDLS and CDR2 YYNGEE come from the germline V gene. The CDR3: CASASGRSYEQYF. In nucleotides, the CDR3 is TGTGCCAGCGCTAGCGGGAGGTCCTACGAGCAGTACTTC.

The chain carries TRBV6-6 and TRBJ1-5; the D is unclear. Trimming took 4 bases from V and 7 from J, leaving 17 bases between them. The germline V gene has CDR1 MNHNY and CDR2 SVGAGI (reference sequence). This CDR3 comprises 15 residues. CDR3 protein: CASSSRIDVRQPQHF. CDR3 nucleotides: TGTGCCAGCAGTTCCCGGATCGACGTGCGGCAGCCCCAGCATTTT.

This clone was counted once. V gene TRBV7-9 combines with J gene TRBJ2-7, with 13 positions matching TRBD2. Germline CDR1 reads SEHNR; CDR2 reads FQNEAQ (reference sequence). CDR3 length: 15 amino acids. J was trimmed by 12 bases and V by 5 bases; bases with no gene match: 13. As DNA, the CDR3 is TGTGCCAGCAGCCGCGGGACTAGCGGGGCTCCGGTGGGGTACTTC. It specifies CASSRGTSGAPVGYF.

Details on this clone: Additional DNA sequences in this sample encode the identical CDR3. The genes are TRBV6-5 and TRBJ1-1; no definite D call. The CDR3 is made up of 14 amino acids. In germline, CDR1 is MNHEY, CDR2 SVGAGI. V was clipped by 2 bases and J by 1 base, with 8 bases between them. CDR3 nucleotide sequence: TGTGCCAGCAGTTACAGTTTGCGGAACACTGAAGCTTTCTTT. Its translation: CASSYSLRNTEAFF.

The chain couples TRBV13 to TRBJ1-1, with D unclear. Trimming cost V 3 bases and J 3 bases, with 11 bases left between them. The CDR3 is 14 residues long. Germline V gene data show CDR1 as PRHDT and CDR2 as FYEKMQ (reference sequence). The CDR3 bases are TGTGCCAGCAGCTTCTCGCCGGGTCACACTGAAGCTTTCTTT. Translating gives CASSFSPGHTEAFF.

This chain links TRBV15 with TRBJ2-7; 8 bases line up with TRBD2. The CDR3 consists of 15 residues. The V gene end was trimmed by 1 base and the J gene end by 4 bases; junction bases not matched to a gene: 6. Germline loops: CDR1 LNHNV, CDR2 YYDKDF (reference sequence). The CDR3 sequence: CATSRASGRVYEQYF. The CDR3 DNA reads as TGTGCCACCAGCAGAGCCAGCGGGAGAGTTTACGAGCAGTACTTC.

This clone has only one observation. V gene TRBV30 combines with J gene TRBJ2-3; D is possibly TRBD1 (6 bases). Germline lookup yields CDR1 GTSNPN and CDR2 SVGIG (reference sequence). V lost 0 bases and J lost 6, with 10 bases in between. The CDR3 consists of 13 residues. In DNA, the CDR3 is TGTGCCTGGAGTGTGGGGGCTGGGGATACGCAGTATTTT. Amino acids: CAWSVGAGDTQYF.

The chain couples TRBV10-1 to TRBJ2-1; 9 nucleotides align to TRBD1. This CDR3 spans 16 amino acids. CDR1 and CDR2 from the germline V gene are WNHNN and SYGVQD (reference sequence). V gave up 3 bases and J gave up 7 bases; unmatched junction bases: 10. This CDR3 is CASSDPGTGQGNEQFF. In DNA, the CDR3 is TGCGCCAGCAGTGACCCCGGGACAGGGCAGGGGAATGAGCAGTTCTTC.

The V and J genes are TRBV5-1 and TRBJ2-1; 8 nucleotides match TRBD2. Trimming cost V 7 bases and J 4 bases; bases outside gene matches: 10. The V gene's germline CDR1 is SGHRS and CDR2 YFSETQ. This CDR3 has 15 residues. CDR3 residues: CASLLTSARYNEQFF. The CDR3 coding sequence is TGCGCCAGCCTCCTGACTAGCGCACGATACAATGAGCAGTTCTTC.

The chain has TRBV2 and TRBJ2-3; D perhaps matches TRBD1 (6 bases). This CDR3 is 15 amino acids long. The V end was cut by 6 bases, the J end by 2 bases, with 15 bases between. The germline V gene encodes CDR1 SNHLY and CDR2 FYNNEI. The CDR3 DNA reads as TGTGCCAGCAGATCTACGTGGACAGTCACAGATACGCAGTATTTT. Its protein is CASRSTWTVTDTQYF.

V and J are TRBV7-9 and TRBJ2-5, with D perhaps matching TRBD1 (6 bases). Germline CDR1 and CDR2: SEHNR and FQNEAQ (reference sequence). This CDR3 has 12 amino acids. The ends were cut back, 5 bases at V and 3 bases at J, with 7 bases in the middle. Here the CDR3 DNA reads TGTGCCAGCAGCGGGGGCAAAGAGACCCAGTACTTC. It is translated as CASSGGKETQYF.

The CDR3 DNA follows: TGTGCCAGCAGTGCCTCCGGCAGGGGCTCCTCTGGGGCCAACGTCCTGACTTTC. This encodes CASSASGRGSSGANVLTF. The V and J genes are TRBV27 and TRBJ2-6; tentatively, D is TRBD1 (6 bases). CDR3 size: 18 residues. Trimming removed 5 bases from V and 0 bases from J, with 17 bases in between. Per germline, CDR1 MNHEY and CDR2 SMNVEV (reference sequence).